This T cell receptor (beta chain) was sequenced during a study of T cells in Graves' hyperthyroidism and ophthalmopathy. For the study at large: The authors collected peripheral blood at initial diagnosis, before any treatment.

This clonotype was found a few times. At one end, the junction sequence differs from germline, possibly due to a read error. Uncontrolled infection, other autoimmune disease, pregnancy or lactation disqualified patients from enrolment. Amplified regions were TCR beta CDR3 sequences from RNA transcripts. The HTBI primer set drove a first-round RT-PCR of the TCR CDR3. TCRdb fed the multiplex PCR reads into MiXCR, producing one record per CDR3 protein. Of just under 750,000 distinct CDR3 sequences listed, 30% to 40% are singletons. Germline CDR1 is DFQATT and CDR2 is SNEGSKA (reference sequence). The CDR3 covers 13 residues.

V is TRBV20-1 and J is TRBJ1-1, with 7 bases identical to TRBD1. This receptor was obtained from a woman aged 40 to 50 with Graves' hyperthyroidism. The sequenced sample was blood. The CDR3 DNA reads as TGCAGTGCTCGAGAGGGGGCGGACACTGAAGCTTTCTTT. Translation gives CSAREGADTEAFF.